The rows below give T cell receptor beta chains drawn from one sample of a study of OX40 agonist ivuxolimab in advanced cancers. This table comes from immunoSEQ multiplex PCR, and its TCRdb copy is limited to in-frame clones, with some not included. This table has about 76,000 clones, 65% to 90% appearing once. Sequencing used CD4+ or CD8+ T cells sorted from blood, obtained in a trial of the OX40 agonist ivuxolimab. The receptors were gathered from an adult with an advanced solid tumor such as melanoma, head and neck, liver or kidney cancer. Both conserved end residues are part of each CDR3.

v_call	j_call	cdr3_aa
TRBV2	TRBJ1-1	CASASWESEAFF
TRBV4-3	TRBJ1-3	CASSQDPHGASGNTIYF
TRBV29-1	TRBJ2-5	CSVEDGKVLTAFQETQYF
TRBV4-2	TRBJ2-5	CASSQGSSPPSETQYF
TRBV27	TRBJ2-2	CASRGAGELFF
TRBV6-5	TRBJ1-5	CASSSAGAGYQPQHF
TRBV12-5	TRBJ2-3	CASGPPGLSRGTQYF
TRBV11-3	TRBJ1-3	CASSTPGRLFSGNTIYF
TRBV27	TRBJ1-2	CASSWGQGAYGYTF
TRBV5-4	TRBJ1-2	CASSTRKANYGYTF
TRBV5-4	TRBJ1-1	CASILTQGSTEAFF